This T cell receptor (beta chain) was identified in a study of technical replicates of blood from a few donors. Produced via immunoSEQ multiplex PCR; TCRdb's table is partial and in-frame only. The table includes around 90,000 clones, 94% detected once. The CDR3 loop spans 14 amino acids. CDR1 MNHNY and CDR2 SVGAGI come from the germline V gene (reference sequence). Trimming cost V 4 bases and J 7 bases, with 14 bases left between them. Material: T cells isolated from PBMCs. This TCR derives from a human donor in good health. The rearrangement joins TRBV6-6 to TRBJ2-4; tentatively, D is TRBD2 (6 bases). CDR3 sequence: CASSFPGRSNIQYF. In DNA form, the CDR3 reads TGTGCCAGCAGTTTCCCTGGGAGGAGCAACATTCAGTACTTC.